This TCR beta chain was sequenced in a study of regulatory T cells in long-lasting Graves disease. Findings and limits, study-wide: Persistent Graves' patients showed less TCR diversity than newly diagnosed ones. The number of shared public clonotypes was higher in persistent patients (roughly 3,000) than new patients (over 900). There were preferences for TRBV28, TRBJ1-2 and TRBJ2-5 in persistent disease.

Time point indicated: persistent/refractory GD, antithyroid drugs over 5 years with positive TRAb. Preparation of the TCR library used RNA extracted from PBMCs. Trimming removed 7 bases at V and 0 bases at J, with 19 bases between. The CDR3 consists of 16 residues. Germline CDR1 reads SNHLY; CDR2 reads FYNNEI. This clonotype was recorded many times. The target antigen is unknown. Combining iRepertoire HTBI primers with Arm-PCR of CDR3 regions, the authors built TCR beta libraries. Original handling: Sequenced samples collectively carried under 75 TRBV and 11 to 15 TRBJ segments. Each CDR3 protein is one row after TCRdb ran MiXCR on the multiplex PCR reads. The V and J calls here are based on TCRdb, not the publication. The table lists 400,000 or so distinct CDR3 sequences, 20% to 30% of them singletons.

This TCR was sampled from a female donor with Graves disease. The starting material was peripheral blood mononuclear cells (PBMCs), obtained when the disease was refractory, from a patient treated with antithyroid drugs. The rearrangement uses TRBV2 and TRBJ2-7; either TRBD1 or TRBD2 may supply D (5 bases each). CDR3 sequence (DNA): TGTGCCAGCACCCCGAGGGACGCCTCCCTCTCCTACGAGCAGTACTTC. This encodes CASTPRDASLSYEQYF.